Each of the 13 T cell receptor beta chains below was sequenced from the same sample in a study of T cells in Graves' hyperthyroidism and ophthalmopathy. There were TCR beta CDR3 regions amplified from RNA transcripts. In the first-round RT-PCR of the TCR CDR3, the HTBI primer set was used. TCRdb reanalysed the multiplex PCR reads using MiXCR and keeps one entry per CDR3 protein. The sample shows 750,000 to 950,000 distinct CDR3 sequences, roughly 40% of them seen only once. Sequenced input: blood. The receptors were sampled from a man between 18 and 35 years old with Graves' hyperthyroidism.

This clonotype turned up a few times. This chain links TRBV19 with TRBJ1-1, with no clear D. Trimming took 9 bases from V and 3 from J, leaving 17 bases between them. Germline V CDR1 and CDR2: LNHDA, SQIVND (reference sequence). The length of the CDR3 is 14 residues. Here the CDR3 DNA reads TGTGCCAGCTCACCACTCGTCGGGCACACTGAAGCTTTCTTT. Translation gives CASSPLVGHTEAFF.

The DNA for the CDR3 is TGTGCCAGCAGCGTAGGAGTCGGCGGTTCCGAAAAACTGTTTTTT. Translating gives CASSVGVGGSEKLFF. The chain joins TRBV9 to TRBJ1-4, with no clear D. The length of the CDR3 is 15 residues. V was pared by 0 bases and J by 8 bases, with 14 bases between. Germline loops: CDR1 SGDLS, CDR2 YYNGEE.

This clonotype showed up many times. The genes are TRBV10-2 and TRBJ1-4, with D perhaps TRBD1 (5 bases). CDR1 is WSHSY and CDR2 is SAAADI in the germline V gene. The CDR3 runs to 14 residues. Trimming pared 5 bases from V and 2 bases from J, leaving 9 bases between. CDR3 DNA: TGCGCCAGCAGTAGGGGTGGGACTAATGAAAAACTGTTTTTT. This sequence encodes CASSRGGTNEKLFF.

This chain links TRBV10-3 with TRBJ2-2; 16 bases are shared with TRBD2. J gave up 9 bases and V 3 bases, and 4 bases lay outside the gene matches. Per germline, CDR1 ENHRY and CDR2 SYGVKD. This CDR3 contains 16 residues. CDR3 loop: CAISDGTSGRARELFF. In DNA form, the CDR3 reads TGTGCCATCAGTGATGGGACTAGCGGGAGGGCCAGGGAGCTGTTTTTT.

In this sample, this clonotype turned up a few times. CDR3 nucleotide sequence: TGCAGTGCTAGAGATAACGGGCCAGAGACCCAGTACTTC. Translating it yields CSARDNGPETQYF. The genes are TRBV20-1 and TRBJ2-5, with D uncertain. Looked up from germline, CDR1 is DFQATT and CDR2 is SNEGSKA (reference sequence). The CDR3 runs 13 residues. The germline V and J ends were trimmed by 0 bases and 4 bases, with 9 bases remaining between them.

This clonotype was picked up one time. V is TRBV25-1 and J is TRBJ1-1, with 7 bases matching TRBD1. Per germline, CDR1 MGHDK and CDR2 SYGVNS. Germline trimming cut 9 bases from V and 4 bases from J; bases unmatched to any gene: 11. This CDR3 contains 14 residues. This CDR3 is CARTRQGRTTEAFF. In DNA form, the CDR3 reads TGTGCCAGAACTCGACAGGGACGGACCACTGAAGCTTTCTTT.

This sequence joins TRBV29-1 and TRBJ2-5, with D unresolved. With 7 bases removed from V and 9 bases from J, the gap between germline ends came to 21 bases. This CDR3 contains 13 residues. CDR1 SQVTM and CDR2 ANQGSEA come from the germline V gene. The CDR3 DNA reads as TGCAGCGCCCAAGAGGCGGTTAATCAGCCCCAGTACTTC. It yields the protein CSAQEAVNQPQYF. The variable domain in full, with the rest retrieved from reference TRBV29-1 and TRBJ2-5, is SAVISQKPSRDICQRGTSLTIQCQVDSQVTMMFWYRQQPGQSLTLIATANQGSEATYESGFVIDKFPISRPNLTFSTLTVSNMSPEDSSIYLCSAQEAVNQPQYFGPGTRLLVL.

CDR3 nucleotide sequence: TGCAGTGCTAGAGAGGGGGGGGTGGGCAATCAGCCCCAGCATTTT. Translated: CSAREGGVGNQPQHF. The gene calls are TRBV20-1 and TRBJ1-5, with a possible D match to TRBD1 (5 bases). V lost 0 bases to trimming and J lost 2 bases, with 11 bases between them. Germline V lookup: CDR1 DFQATT, CDR2 SNEGSKA (reference sequence). The CDR3 loop spans 15 amino acids.

Here the CDR3 DNA reads TGCAGTGCTAGAGTGTCGGGGGATAGCAATCAGCCCCAGCATTTT. Translated, it gives CSARVSGDSNQPQHF. V gene TRBV20-1 combines with J gene TRBJ1-5; a weak D match, TRBD1 (5 bases). Trimming pared 1 base from V and 0 bases from J, leaving 10 bases between. The CDR3 is made up of 15 amino acids. In germline, CDR1 is DFQATT, CDR2 SNEGSKA (reference sequence).

J is TRBJ1-1 and V is TRBV4-1; unclear D gene. CDR1 is MGHRA, CDR2 YSYEKL, per germline. The CDR3 contains 12 residues. V lost 5 bases, J lost 6 bases, and 10 bases lay in between. Written as DNA, the CDR3 is TGCGCCAGCAGCATCCGTGGCGCTGAAGCTTTCTTT. Translated, it gives CASSIRGAEAFF.

The CDR3 DNA reads TGTGCCAGCAGCGCAGGAATAACTAGCGGGAGTATAAACGAGCAGTACTTC. Translation gives CASSAGITSGSINEQYF. This chain connects TRBV9 to TRBJ2-7, with 11 bases identical to TRBD2. V gave up 3 bases and J gave up 5 bases; unmatched junction bases: 13. The CDR3 has 17 residues. The germline V gene encodes CDR1 SGDLS and CDR2 YYNGEE.

This clonotype was counted many times. V gene TRBV20-1 combines with J gene TRBJ1-1; no clear D. Germline CDR1 is DFQATT and CDR2 is SNEGSKA (reference sequence). This CDR3 has 11 residues. V dropped 6 bases and J dropped 10 bases, with 15 bases sitting between them. The CDR3 reads CSARTALGAFF. CDR3 bases: TGCAGTGCCCGGACGGCACTCGGAGCTTTCTTT.

In regard to this clonotype: Just one base apart from a much larger clone, this may be a read error. This chain connects TRBV24-1 to TRBJ2-2; the D is unclear. This CDR3 comprises 12 residues. Germline CDR1 and CDR2: KGHDR and SFDVKD. DNA of the CDR3: TGTGCCATCAGTGGGTTTGCCGGGGAGCTGTTTTTT. This codes for CAISGFAGELFF.